This TCR beta chain is drawn from a study of shared clonotypes between healthy human individuals. Repertoires were generated with immunoSEQ multiplex PCR, while TCRdb's copy carries only in-frame clones and drops some. The sample holds roughly 500,000 clones, 95% to 97% seen once. The V gene's germline CDR1 is SGHRS and CDR2 YFSETQ. CDR3 size: 13 residues. The V and J ends lost 4 bases and 6 bases respectively, with 10 bases between them. The chain employs TRBV5-1 and TRBJ2-2; maybe TRBD2 (5 bases). Sequencing was performed on naive CD4+ T cells sorted from blood. The subset was: CD45RA+ positively selected. The TCR sequence derives from a woman under 40 in good health. The CDR3, as DNA: TGCGCCAGCAGCCTGGGGAGTTCCGGGGAGCTGTTTTTT. It codes for CASSLGSSGELFF. Combining the CDR3 with reference TRBV5-1 and TRBJ2-2 gives the whole variable domain KAGVTQTPRYLIKTRGQQVTLSCSPISGHRSVSWYQQTPGQGLQFLFEYFSETQRNKGNFPGRFSGRQFSNSRSEMNVSTLELGDSALYLCASSLGSSGELFFGEGSRLTVL.